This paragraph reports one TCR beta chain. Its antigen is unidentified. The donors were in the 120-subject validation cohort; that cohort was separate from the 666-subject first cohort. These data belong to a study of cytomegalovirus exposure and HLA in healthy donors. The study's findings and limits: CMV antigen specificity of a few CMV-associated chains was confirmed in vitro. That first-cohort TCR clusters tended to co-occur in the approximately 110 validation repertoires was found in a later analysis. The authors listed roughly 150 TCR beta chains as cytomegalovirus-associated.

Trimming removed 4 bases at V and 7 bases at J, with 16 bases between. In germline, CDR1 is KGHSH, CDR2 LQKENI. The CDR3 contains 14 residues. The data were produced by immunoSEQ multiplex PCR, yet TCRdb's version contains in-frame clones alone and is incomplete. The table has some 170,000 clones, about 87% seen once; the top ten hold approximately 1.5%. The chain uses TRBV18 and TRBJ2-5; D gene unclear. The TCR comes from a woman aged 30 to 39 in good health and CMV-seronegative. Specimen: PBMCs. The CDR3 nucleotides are TGTGCCAGCTCACTAACTCCCTTCTACGTGACCCAGTACTTC. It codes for CASSLTPFYVTQYF.